Following are 30 T cell receptor beta chains from one sample sequenced in a study of control samples from healthy donors and cancer patients. Data came from immunoSEQ multiplex PCR; TCRdb stores just in-frame clones and leaves some out. The repertoire includes over 110,000 clones, 92% of them detected once, and about 11% sits in the top ten. Sequences were obtained from blood. These receptors were obtained from a man younger than 45 in good health.

The V and J genes are TRBV9 and TRBJ1-6; D call uncertain. Looked up from germline, CDR1 is SGDLS and CDR2 is YYNGEE. This CDR3 is 14 amino acids long. Trimming took 0 bases from V and 5 from J, leaving 6 bases between them. This chain's CDR3 is CASSVEQNNSPLHF. As DNA, the CDR3 is TGTGCCAGCAGCGTAGAACAGAATAATTCACCCCTCCACTTT.

This sequence joins TRBV9 and TRBJ2-3; D is uncertain. Deletions cut 4 bases from V and 3 bases from J, with 3 bases between. This CDR3 has 11 residues. Germline V gene lookup returns CDR1 SGDLS and CDR2 YYNGEE. The CDR3 loop reads CASSFTDTQYF. In DNA form, the CDR3 reads TGTGCCAGCAGCTTTACAGATACGCAGTATTTT.

The CDR3 reads CASSLVGSQPRVANSYEQYF. The CDR3, as DNA: TGCGCCAGCAGCTTGGTAGGGTCCCAACCGCGGGTCGCAAACTCCTACGAGCAGTACTTC. This chain links TRBV5-1 with TRBJ2-7; possibly TRBD2 for D (5 bases). The CDR3 loop spans 20 amino acids. From germline, CDR1 is SGHRS and CDR2 YFSETQ. V lost 0 bases to trimming and J lost 0 bases, with 25 bases between them.

V is TRBV4-3 and J is TRBJ2-7; no definite D call. The CDR3 has 15 amino acids. From germline, CDR1 is LGHNA and CDR2 YSLEER. The ends were cut back, 1 base at V and 2 bases at J, with 12 bases in the middle. The CDR3 loop reads CASSQGARLTYEQYF. The CDR3 DNA sequence: TGCGCCAGCAGCCAAGGTGCACGGTTGACCTACGAGCAGTACTTC.

J is TRBJ2-7 and V is TRBV28, with 8 positions matching TRBD1. J was trimmed by 5 bases and V by 1 base; bases with no gene match: 7. Germline loops: CDR1 MDHEN, CDR2 SYDVKM. The CDR3 loop spans 15 amino acids. The CDR3 here is CASSLFRGQWNEQYF. CDR3 sequence (DNA): TGTGCCAGCAGTTTATTCAGGGGGCAGTGGAACGAGCAGTACTTC.

The rearrangement uses TRBV4-3 and TRBJ2-3; 10 bases align to TRBD2. The germline CDR1 and CDR2 sequences are LGHNA and YSLEER. This CDR3 is built from 17 residues. Trimming cost V 0 bases and J 8 bases; bases outside gene matches: 11. Here the CDR3 reads CASSQDRAGGSSTTQYF. As DNA, the CDR3 is TGCGCCAGCAGCCAAGATAGAGCGGGAGGGTCGAGTACTACGCAGTATTTT.

The chain couples TRBV3-1 (or the pseudogene TRBV3-2) to TRBJ2-2, with 8 bases identical to TRBD2. The trim removed 8 bases at V and 6 bases at J, leaving 8 bases unmatched. CDR1 is LGHDT and CDR2 is YNNKEL in the germline V gene (reference sequence). The CDR3 runs 14 residues. The CDR3 protein is CASGYSGKAGELFF. CDR3 DNA: TGTGCCAGCGGATATAGCGGGAAGGCCGGGGAGCTGTTTTTT.

The chain is built from TRBV7-2 and TRBJ1-5, with D hard to call. Per the germline V gene, CDR1 is SGHTA and CDR2 is FQGNSA. The V and J ends lost 5 bases and 0 bases respectively, with 11 bases between them. CDR3 size: 15 residues. CDR3 in amino acids: CASSLTRLSNQPQHF. DNA for the CDR3: TGTGCCAGCAGCCTGACCAGGCTTAGCAATCAGCCCCAGCATTTT.

The chain is built from TRBV15 and TRBJ1-1, with D unresolved. Per the germline V gene, CDR1 is LNHNV and CDR2 is YYDKDF (reference sequence). V was cut by 2 bases and J by 1 base, with 5 bases left in between. The CDR3 has 13 amino acids. The DNA of the CDR3 is TGTGCCACCAGCAGACAGAAGAACACTGAAGCTTTCTTT. This encodes CATSRQKNTEAFF.

The chain recombines TRBV19 with TRBJ2-1; a weak D match, TRBD2 (5 bases). The germline V gene has CDR1 LNHDA and CDR2 SQIVND (reference sequence). This CDR3 has 15 residues. V was trimmed by 5 bases and J by 0 bases, leaving 11 bases between them. This CDR3 reads CASSLWTASYNEQFF. The CDR3 DNA sequence: TGTGCCAGTAGTCTCTGGACTGCCTCCTACAATGAGCAGTTCTTC.

This clone was seen just once. The chain uses TRBV6-4 and TRBJ2-5; possible D gene TRBD2, 5 bases. V lost 10 bases, J lost 5 bases, and 20 bases lay in between. CDR1 MRHNA and CDR2 SNTAGT come from the germline V gene. CDR3 length: 14 residues. Written as DNA, the CDR3 is TGTGCCACCGAAACAATACTCGAGGGCGAGACCCAGTACTTC. Translating it yields CATETILEGETQYF.

This rearrangement joins TRBV7-2 to TRBJ2-5, with TRBD1 matching 7 bases. With V trimmed by 4 bases and J by 4 bases, 9 bases remained unmatched. The germline V gene encodes CDR1 SGHTA and CDR2 FQGNSA. The CDR3 totals 15 residues. CDR3 in amino acids: CASSSSRGRTETQYF. The CDR3 coding sequence is TGTGCCAGCAGCTCATCTAGGGGGCGCACAGAGACCCAGTACTTC.

A remark on this clone: One junction end does not reproduce the germline sequence, and a read error may be involved. The chain has TRBV7-7 and TRBJ2-5; TRBD1 matches 8 bases. Germline loops: CDR1 SSHAT, CDR2 FNYEAQ (reference sequence). The CDR3 loop spans 15 amino acids. The CDR3 protein is CASSLRQGSQETQYF. In DNA, the CDR3 is TGTGCTAGCAGCTTGCGACAGGGGTCTCAAGAGACCCAGTACTTC. The whole variable domain, filled in from reference TRBV7-7 and TRBJ2-5, reads GAGVSQSPRYKVTKRGQDVTLRCDPISSHATLYWYQQALGQGPEFLTYFNYEAQPDKSGLPSDRFSAERPEGSISTLTIQRTEQRDSAMYRCASSLRQGSQETQYFGPGTRLLVL.

The chain combines TRBV29-1 with TRBJ2-3; TRBD2 agrees at 7 bases. V trimming: 1 base; J trimming: 2 bases; junction bases outside the gene matches: 6. This CDR3 contains 15 residues. From germline, CDR1 is SQVTM and CDR2 ANQGSEA. The CDR3 DNA is TGCAGCGTTGAAGGAGCGGGGAGCTACACAGATACGCAGTATTTT. It specifies CSVEGAGSYTDTQYF.

This chain uses TRBV28 with TRBJ1-2; TRBD1 is a possible D gene (5 bases). In germline, CDR1 is MDHEN, CDR2 SYDVKM. V lost 6 bases to trimming and J lost 2 bases, with 19 bases between them. The CDR3 has 16 residues. The CDR3 loop is CASRRFMTRENYGYTF. The CDR3 DNA follows: TGTGCCAGCAGGCGATTCATGACCAGGGAAAACTATGGCTACACCTTC.

V gene TRBV7-3 combines with J gene TRBJ2-2, with D unresolved. CDR3 size: 17 residues. CDR1 and CDR2 from the germline V gene are SGHTA and FQGTGA. V lost 5 bases to trimming and J lost 3 bases, with 19 bases between them. CDR3 residues: CASSPTLADRDTGELFF. For the CDR3, the DNA is TGTGCCAGCAGCCCCACGCTGGCCGACCGGGACACCGGGGAGCTGTTTTTT.

This clone was detected only once. The chain links TRBV19 to TRBJ1-2, with D possibly matching TRBD1 (5 bases). Per germline, CDR1 LNHDA and CDR2 SQIVND (reference sequence). Trimming stripped 3 bases from V and 6 bases from J, with 11 bases between. The CDR3 has 13 amino acids. This CDR3 reads CASSISGGHGYTF. CDR3 DNA: TGTGCCAGTAGTATTTCCGGGGGTCATGGCTACACCTTC.

The gene calls are TRBV5-4 and TRBJ2-7; D might be TRBD2 (6 bases). V shed 5 bases and J shed 0 bases, with 12 bases lying between them. This CDR3 has 14 amino acids. Germline V lookup: CDR1 SGHNT, CDR2 YYREEE (reference sequence). The CDR3 sequence: CASRRDGSSYEQYF. The CDR3 nucleotides are TGTGCCAGCAGACGGGACGGGAGCTCCTACGAGCAGTACTTC.

V is TRBV6-4 and J is TRBJ2-1; D is undetermined. Germline CDR1 MRHNA, CDR2 SNTAGT. The CDR3 has 13 residues. V lost 2 bases, J lost 9 bases, and 11 bases lay in between. This CDR3 is CASSDQLVGEQFF. The CDR3, as DNA: TGTGCCAGCAGTGACCAACTGGTCGGTGAGCAGTTCTTC.

V gene TRBV28 combines with J gene TRBJ1-3, with D maybe TRBD1 (6 bases). The ends were cut back, 7 bases at V and 3 bases at J, with 13 bases in the middle. The CDR3 runs to 14 residues. Germline V gene sequence: CDR1 MDHEN, CDR2 SYDVKM. CDR3 sequence (DNA): TGTGCCAGCACCTTTCGGGGGCTTGGAAACACCATATATTTT. This gives the protein CASTFRGLGNTIYF.

V usage is TRBV30 and J usage is TRBJ1-2; D call uncertain. With 0 bases removed from V and 2 bases from J, the gap between germline ends came to 22 bases. Germline V gives CDR1 GTSNPN, CDR2 SVGIG (reference sequence). This CDR3 region has 18 residues. The CDR3 DNA sequence: TGTGCCTGGAGTGTACCCGCGACTTCTAACCCTTTAAACTATGGCTACACCTTC. The encoded protein is CAWSVPATSNPLNYGYTF.

J is TRBJ2-7 and V is TRBV6-5; possible D gene TRBD1, 5 bases. The V end lost 6 bases, the J end lost 1 base, and 13 bases lay between the germline ends. The germline V gene encodes CDR1 MNHEY and CDR2 SVGAGI. The CDR3 spans 14 residues. CDR3 nucleotides: TGTGCCAGCAGGGGGCAGAGGTCGTCCTACGAGCAGTACTTC. The encoded protein is CASRGQRSSYEQYF.

In its sample, this clone was seen once. Compared with germline, one end of the junction differs, possibly owing to a read error. The chain employs TRBV24-1 and TRBJ1-2; no clear D gene. The CDR3 consists of 14 residues. Looked up from germline, CDR1 is KGHDR and CDR2 is SFDVKD. This CDR3 is CATSGPGAYYGYTF. The CDR3, as DNA: TGTGCCACGAGTGGGCCGGGCGCCTACTATGGCTACACCTTC.

The V gene is TRBV24-1, the J gene TRBJ1-5, with a weak D call TRBD1 (6 bases). V lost 4 bases to trimming and J lost 4 bases, with 10 bases between them. The CDR3 runs to 14 residues. Per the germline V gene, CDR1 is KGHDR and CDR2 is SFDVKD. Here the CDR3 reads CATSDKQGNQPQHF. CDR3 DNA: TGTGCCACCAGTGACAAACAGGGAAATCAGCCCCAGCATTTT.

The chain is built from TRBV4-3 and TRBJ1-1, with D maybe TRBD1 (5 bases). Trimming stripped 1 base from V and 8 bases from J, with 11 bases between. The CDR3 has 13 amino acids. Looked up from germline, CDR1 is LGHNA and CDR2 is YSLEER. The CDR3 DNA reads as TGCGCCAGCAGCCAAGTTCAGGGATGGGAAGCTTTCTTT. Translation gives CASSQVQGWEAFF.

The CDR3 is CASSLTYNEQFF. In nucleotides, the CDR3 is TGTGCCAGCAGCTTAACCTACAATGAGCAGTTCTTC. This chain connects TRBV11-1 to TRBJ2-1, with D uncertain. This CDR3 contains 12 residues. V was clipped by 2 bases and J by 2 bases, with 1 base between them. CDR1 SGHAT and CDR2 FQDESV come from the germline V gene (reference sequence).

Comments on this clone: The junction and the germline gene differ at one end; a read error may be behind it. This sequence joins TRBV6-1 and TRBJ1-2; D is unresolved. The CDR3 totals 11 residues. The germline CDR1 and CDR2 sequences are MNHNS and SASEGT. The CDR3 region has the DNA TGTGCCAGCAGAGAAGGCTGGGGCTACACCTTC. Translated: CASREGWGYTF.

The chain links TRBV4-1 to TRBJ2-1, with 10 bases that match TRBD2. V trimming: 2 bases; J trimming: 1 base; junction bases outside the gene matches: 5. The germline V gene has CDR1 MGHRA and CDR2 YSYEKL. This CDR3 has 17 residues. CDR3 in amino acids: CASSQLLAGASYNEQFF. The CDR3, as DNA: TGCGCCAGCAGCCAATTGCTAGCGGGAGCGTCCTACAATGAGCAGTTCTTC.

The chain employs TRBV6-5 and TRBJ1-3; D gene ambiguous. Trimming removed 5 bases at V and 0 bases at J, with 11 bases between. This CDR3 has 15 residues. The V gene's germline CDR1 is MNHEY and CDR2 SVGAGI. CDR3 nucleotides: TGTGCCAGCAGTCAACCCTTGGACTCTGGAAACACCATATATTTT. It codes for CASSQPLDSGNTIYF.

V gene TRBV5-6 combines with J gene TRBJ2-7, with D tentatively TRBD1 (5 bases). The CDR3 spans 15 residues. Trimming stripped 2 bases from V and 4 bases from J, with 16 bases between. CDR1 and CDR2 from the germline V gene are SGHDT and YYEEEE. The DNA for the CDR3 is TGTGCCAGCAGCTTCCGTATGGGGAAGGGGTACGAGCAGTACTTC. Its protein product is CASSFRMGKGYEQYF.